Below, 10 T cell receptor beta chains from the same sample are listed, as sequenced in a study of T-cell memory formation after mild COVID-19. TCRdb independently ran MiXCR on the 5' RACE reads; one entry per CDR3 protein. In the table there are about 400,000 distinct CDR3 sequences, 20% to 30% of which are singletons. Sequenced sample: PBMCs or a T cell subset sorted from them (not recorded which). The receptors here all came from an adult woman who had mild COVID-19 (a few samples of this study predate the infection). Cell type and time point are not known.

The rearrangement links TRBV24-1 to TRBJ2-1; weak D call: TRBD2 (6 bases). This CDR3 has 15 residues. V was clipped by 3 bases and J by 5 bases, with 13 bases between them. Germline CDR1 is KGHDR and CDR2 is SFDVKD. Here the CDR3 DNA reads TGTGCCACCAGTGATGGCGGGATGAATCACAATGAGCAGTTCTTC. Translating it yields CATSDGGMNHNEQFF.

The V call is TRBV6-4, the J call TRBJ2-6; perhaps TRBD2 as D (6 bases). Per the germline V gene, CDR1 is MRHNA and CDR2 is SNTAGT. The CDR3 runs 16 residues. Trimming left V 0 bases short and J 0 bases short, with 6 bases between. The CDR3 protein is CASSDSTSSGANVLTF. Here the CDR3 DNA reads TGTGCCAGCAGTGACTCGACTAGCTCTGGGGCCAACGTCCTGACTTTC.

This clonotype has only a few counts. The chain employs TRBV29-1 and TRBJ2-1; D might be TRBD1 (5 bases). CDR1 and CDR2 from the germline V gene are SQVTM and ANQGSEA. The CDR3 runs to 12 residues. The V gene lost 7 bases and the J gene lost 4 bases, with 11 bases spanning the gap. The DNA for the CDR3 is TGCAGCGCGACAGAGATATACAATGAGCAGTTCTTC. Amino acid sequence: CSATEIYNEQFF.

This clonotype was recorded many times. The chain joins TRBV18 to TRBJ2-7, with D perhaps matching TRBD1 (6 bases). The germline CDR1 and CDR2 sequences are KGHSH and LQKENI. This CDR3 comprises 14 residues. Trimming removed 3 bases at V and 0 bases at J, with 9 bases between. CDR3 DNA: TGTGCCAGCTCACCCCAGGGGAGCTCCTACGAGCAGTACTTC. Encoded protein: CASSPQGSSYEQYF.

The chain carries TRBV7-2 and TRBJ2-1; either TRBD1 or TRBD2 may fit D (5 bases each). V was shortened by 6 bases and J by 7 bases, with 10 bases between the two germline ends. The CDR3 consists of 12 residues. Germline assignment: CDR1 SGHTA and CDR2 FQGNSA. CDR3 nucleotides: TGTGCCAGCAGTTGGGGCGGGAATGAGCAGTTCTTC. The encoded protein is CASSWGGNEQFF.

The genes are TRBV12-3 or TRBV12-4 and TRBJ2-2, with 7 bases fitting TRBD2. The CDR3 is 15 residues long. The V and J ends lost 6 bases and 0 bases, in that order; junction bases with no gene match: 4. In DNA, the CDR3 is TGTGCCAGCAGGTCACTAGCGTCGAACACCGGGGAGCTGTTTTTT. This sequence encodes CASRSLASNTGELFF.

This clonotype appeared a few times. The chain carries TRBV4-3 and TRBJ2-6; D perhaps matches TRBD2 (5 bases). The V and J ends lost 1 base and 4 bases respectively, with 11 bases between them. Germline V gene sequence: CDR1 LGHNA, CDR2 YSLEER. This CDR3 contains 16 residues. The CDR3 region has the DNA TGCGCCAGCAGCCAAGGACGGGGTGCCGGGGCCAACGTCCTGACTTTC. Translation: CASSQGRGAGANVLTF.

J is TRBJ2-1 and V is TRBV5-6; TRBD1 matches at 9 bases. The CDR3 is made up of 14 amino acids. V lost 2 bases, J lost 5 bases, and 2 bases stayed unmatched. The germline gives CDR1 SGHDT, CDR2 YYEEEE. CDR3 sequence: CASSLQGANNEQFF. CDR3 DNA sequence: TGTGCCAGCAGCTTACAGGGGGCAAACAATGAGCAGTTCTTC.

The rearrangement joins TRBV6-5 to TRBJ2-7; D is perhaps TRBD1 or TRBD2 (5 bases each). The CDR3 has 13 residues. Germline-derived CDR1 and CDR2 are MNHEY and SVGAGI. Trimming took off 4 bases at V and 3 bases at J, with 10 bases between the two ends. The CDR3 loop is CASSSGTHYEQYF. CDR3 sequence (DNA): TGTGCCAGCAGTTCAGGGACCCACTACGAGCAGTACTTC.

This clonotype occurred a few times. This chain joins TRBV5-5 and TRBJ2-6; D is tentatively TRBD1 or TRBD2 (6 bases each). With 0 bases removed from V and 0 bases from J, the gap between germline ends came to 10 bases. The length of the CDR3 is 17 residues. The germline gives CDR1 SGHKS, CDR2 YYEKEE (reference sequence). The CDR3 DNA sequence: TGTGCCAGCAGCTTGGCCGGGGGCGGCTCTGGGGCCAACGTCCTGACTTTC. Amino acids: CASSLAGGGSGANVLTF.